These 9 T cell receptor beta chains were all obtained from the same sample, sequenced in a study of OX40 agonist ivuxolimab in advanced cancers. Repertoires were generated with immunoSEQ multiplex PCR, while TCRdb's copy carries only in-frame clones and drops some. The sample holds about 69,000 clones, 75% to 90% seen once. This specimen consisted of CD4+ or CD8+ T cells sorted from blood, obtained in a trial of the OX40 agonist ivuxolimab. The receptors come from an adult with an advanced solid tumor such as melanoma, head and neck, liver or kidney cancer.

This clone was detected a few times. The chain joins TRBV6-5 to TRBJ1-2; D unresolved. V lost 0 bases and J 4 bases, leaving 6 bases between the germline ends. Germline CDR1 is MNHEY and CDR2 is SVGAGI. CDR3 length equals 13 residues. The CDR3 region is CASSYSAGYGYTF. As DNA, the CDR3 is TGTGCCAGCAGTTACTCGGCAGGCTATGGCTACACCTTC.

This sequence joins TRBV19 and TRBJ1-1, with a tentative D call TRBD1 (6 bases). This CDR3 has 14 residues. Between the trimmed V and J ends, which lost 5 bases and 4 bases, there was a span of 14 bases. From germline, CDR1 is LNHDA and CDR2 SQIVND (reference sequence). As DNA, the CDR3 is TGTGCCAGTAGTTTCCGGGGGGCGCCCACTGAAGCTTTCTTT. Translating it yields CASSFRGAPTEAFF.

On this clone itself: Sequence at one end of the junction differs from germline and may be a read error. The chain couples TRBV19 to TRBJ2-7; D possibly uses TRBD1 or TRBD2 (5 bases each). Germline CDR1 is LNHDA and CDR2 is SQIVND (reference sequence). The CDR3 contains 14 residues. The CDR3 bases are TGTGCCAGTAGTATTGGGGACGGCTCCAACGAGCAGTACTTC. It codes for CASSIGDGSNEQYF.

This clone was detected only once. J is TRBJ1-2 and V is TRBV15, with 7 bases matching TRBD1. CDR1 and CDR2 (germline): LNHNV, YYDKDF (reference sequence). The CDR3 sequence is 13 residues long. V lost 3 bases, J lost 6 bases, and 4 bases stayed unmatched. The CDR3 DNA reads TGTGCCACCAGCAGGACAGGGATGAATGGCTACACCTTC. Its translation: CATSRTGMNGYTF.

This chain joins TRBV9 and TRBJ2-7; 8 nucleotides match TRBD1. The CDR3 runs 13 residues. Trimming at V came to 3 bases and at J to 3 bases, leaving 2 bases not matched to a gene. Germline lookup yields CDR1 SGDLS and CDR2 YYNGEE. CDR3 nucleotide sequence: TGTGCCAGCAGCGAAGGGACAGGCTACGAGCAGTACTTC. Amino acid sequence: CASSEGTGYEQYF.

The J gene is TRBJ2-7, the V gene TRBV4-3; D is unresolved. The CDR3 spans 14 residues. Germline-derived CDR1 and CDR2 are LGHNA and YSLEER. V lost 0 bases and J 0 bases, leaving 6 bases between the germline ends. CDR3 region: CASSQDQASYEQYF. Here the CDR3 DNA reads TGCGCCAGCAGCCAAGATCAAGCCTCCTACGAGCAGTACTTC.

The CDR3 loop reads CASSTGPGQGHGGPQHF. The CDR3, as DNA: TGTGCCAGTAGTACGGGGCCGGGACAGGGGCACGGGGGGCCCCAGCATTTT. The chain carries TRBV19 and TRBJ1-5; 10 bases fit TRBD1. The germline V gene encodes CDR1 LNHDA and CDR2 SQIVND (reference sequence). The CDR3 runs to 17 residues. Trimming took 4 bases from V and 9 from J; bases not matched to a gene: 15.

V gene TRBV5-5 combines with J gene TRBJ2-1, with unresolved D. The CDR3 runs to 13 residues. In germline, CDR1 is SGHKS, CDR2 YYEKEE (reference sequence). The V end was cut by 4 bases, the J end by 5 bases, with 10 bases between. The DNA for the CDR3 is TGTGCCAGCAGCCAGGTGTCCGACAATGAGCAGTTCTTC. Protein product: CASSQVSDNEQFF.

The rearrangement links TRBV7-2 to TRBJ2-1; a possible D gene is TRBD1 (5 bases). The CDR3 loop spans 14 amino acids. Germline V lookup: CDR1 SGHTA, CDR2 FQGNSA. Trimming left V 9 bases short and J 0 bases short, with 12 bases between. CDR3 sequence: CASLQGSSYNEQFF. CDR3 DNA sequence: TGTGCCAGTCTGCAGGGTAGCTCCTACAATGAGCAGTTCTTC.